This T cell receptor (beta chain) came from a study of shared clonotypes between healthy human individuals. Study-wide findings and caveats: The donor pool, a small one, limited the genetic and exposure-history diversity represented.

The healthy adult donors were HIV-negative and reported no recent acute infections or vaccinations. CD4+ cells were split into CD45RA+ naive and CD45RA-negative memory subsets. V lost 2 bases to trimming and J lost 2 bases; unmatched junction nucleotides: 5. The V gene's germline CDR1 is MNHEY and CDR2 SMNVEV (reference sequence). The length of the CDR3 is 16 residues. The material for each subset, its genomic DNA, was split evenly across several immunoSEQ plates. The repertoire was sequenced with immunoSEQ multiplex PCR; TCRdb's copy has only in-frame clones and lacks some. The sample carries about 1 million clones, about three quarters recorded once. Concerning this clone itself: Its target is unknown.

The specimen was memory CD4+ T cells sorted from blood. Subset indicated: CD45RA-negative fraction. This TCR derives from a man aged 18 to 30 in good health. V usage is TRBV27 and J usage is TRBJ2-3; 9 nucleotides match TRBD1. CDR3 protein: CASSLQGTGYTDTQYF. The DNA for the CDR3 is TGTGCCAGCAGTTTACAAGGGACAGGGTACACAGATACGCAGTATTTT.